This TCR beta chain was recorded in a study of T cell changes during pregnancy in multiple sclerosis. The CDR3 consists of 18 residues. Germline CDR1 MNHEY, CDR2 SMNVEV (reference sequence). J gave up 1 base and V 8 bases, and 13 bases lay outside the gene matches. Produced via immunoSEQ multiplex PCR; TCRdb's table is partial and in-frame only. The sample records tens of thousands of clones, 91% being singletons. The TCR sequence derives from a female donor with multiple sclerosis, enrolled in a pregnancy study. The source was CD8+ T cells from peripheral blood mononuclear cells, collected before pregnancy. The chain carries TRBV27 and TRBJ2-2; 10 bases agree with TRBD2. The CDR3 coding sequence is TGTGCCAGCTCTTCAGGTCTAGCGGGGGCCAAGAACACCGGGGAGCTGTTTTTT. It codes for CASSSGLAGAKNTGELFF.